Shown below are 17 T cell receptor beta chains from a single sample sequenced in a study of blood T cell repertoires in COVID-19. This table comes from immunoSEQ multiplex PCR, and its TCRdb copy is limited to in-frame clones, with some not included. Of 150,000 to 200,000 clones detected, approximately 88% appear once; the ten largest clones hold around 13%. Sample: PBMCs or T cells enriched from blood (not recorded which). Source of these receptors: a woman in her sixties or seventies who had recovered from COVID-19.

This clone was detected only a few times. The chain recombines TRBV7-2 with TRBJ2-1, with TRBD2 identical over 7 bases. J lost 0 bases, V lost 3 bases, and 2 bases had no gene match. This CDR3 has 15 amino acids. Germline CDR1 is SGHTA and CDR2 is FQGNSA. CDR3 bases: TGTGCCAGCAGCTTGAGCGGGGCCTCCTACAATGAGCAGTTCTTC. Encoded protein: CASSLSGASYNEQFF.

The chain recombines TRBV2 with TRBJ1-1; D ambiguous. The CDR3 contains 15 residues. V was clipped by 0 bases and J by 0 bases, with 8 bases between them. CDR1 and CDR2 from the germline V gene are SNHLY and FYNNEI. DNA for the CDR3: TGTGCCAGCAGTGAAGCGGCTTTCATGAACACTGAAGCTTTCTTT. Protein: CASSEAAFMNTEAFF.

V is TRBV2 and J is TRBJ1-3; TRBD1 is a possible D gene (5 bases). From germline, CDR1 is SNHLY and CDR2 FYNNEI. V gave up 6 bases and J gave up 0 bases, with 12 bases separating them. The length of the CDR3 is 15 residues. The CDR3 DNA follows: TGTGCCAGCAGAGCCGACAGCCTCTCTGGAAACACCATATATTTT. This sequence encodes CASRADSLSGNTIYF.

This clone was observed a single time. The J gene is TRBJ1-2, the V gene TRBV5-1, with TRBD1 matching 7 bases. Unmatched junction bases numbered 9, after V lost 4 bases and J lost 6 bases. This CDR3 comprises 14 residues. CDR1 is SGHRS and CDR2 is YFSETQ in the germline V gene. The CDR3 reads CASSTDREENGYTF. DNA of the CDR3: TGCGCCAGCAGCACAGACAGGGAGGAGAATGGCTACACCTTC.

In its sample, this clone was seen a few times. The chain recombines TRBV25-1 with TRBJ2-1; 8 bases are a match to TRBD1. In germline, CDR1 is MGHDK, CDR2 SYGVNS. The CDR3 is 16 residues long. The V gene end was trimmed by 1 base and the J gene end by 5 bases; junction bases not matched to a gene: 7. CDR3 nucleotide sequence: TGTGCCAGCAGTGAATGGGGCAGGGGGCAGAACAATGAGCAGTTCTTC. This sequence encodes CASSEWGRGQNNEQFF.

The rearrangement links TRBV10-3 to TRBJ2-7, with 10 bases that match TRBD1. Trimming at V came to 3 bases and at J to 3 bases, leaving 8 bases not matched to a gene. The CDR3 consists of 16 residues. The germline V gene encodes CDR1 ENHRY and CDR2 SYGVKD. The CDR3 DNA reads as TGTGCCATCAGTGAATCTCGGACAGGGGGTTTCTACGAGCAGTACTTC. As protein: CAISESRTGGFYEQYF.

This rearrangement joins TRBV5-4 to TRBJ2-2; 7 nucleotides match TRBD1. This CDR3 is built from 15 residues. Trimming cost V 0 bases and J 1 base; bases outside gene matches: 0. Germline assignment: CDR1 SGHNT and CDR2 YYREEE (reference sequence). The CDR3 region is CASSLGTGNTGELFF. In nucleotides, the CDR3 is TGTGCCAGCAGCTTGGGGACAGGGAACACCGGGGAGCTGTTTTTT.

This clone was picked up a small number of times. The rearrangement joins TRBV25-1 to TRBJ1-5, with unresolved D. The V gene's germline CDR1 is MGHDK and CDR2 SYGVNS. V was clipped by 3 bases and J by 7 bases, with 10 bases between them. There are 13 residues in the CDR3. CDR3 in DNA: TGTGCCAGCAGTGACTTAACATCCCAGCCCCAGCATTTT. Translation: CASSDLTSQPQHF.

In this sample, this clone turned up once. The chain recombines TRBV3-1 (or the pseudogene TRBV3-2) with TRBJ1-5, with D perhaps matching TRBD1 (6 bases). CDR1 is LGHDT, CDR2 YNNKEL, per germline (reference sequence). The CDR3 sequence is 14 residues long. V gave up 5 bases and J gave up 11 bases, with 19 bases separating them. The chain's CDR3 is CASSYRESPFAQHF. The CDR3 coding sequence is TGTGCCAGCAGCTACAGGGAGTCCCCCTTCGCCCAGCATTTT.

This clone was counted a single time. The chain combines TRBV19 with TRBJ2-5, with D possibly matching TRBD2 (6 bases). Germline lookup yields CDR1 LNHDA and CDR2 SQIVND (reference sequence). There are 14 residues in the CDR3. V shed 6 bases and J shed 1 base, with 12 bases lying between them. CDR3 bases: TGTGCCAGTAGCCTCGGGGGTACCCAAGAGACCCAGTACTTC. This sequence encodes CASSLGGTQETQYF.

The V and J genes are TRBV3-1 (or the pseudogene TRBV3-2) and TRBJ2-1; the match to TRBD1 covers 11 bases. CDR1 is LGHDT and CDR2 is YNNKEL in the germline V gene (reference sequence). CDR3 size: 16 residues. After removal of 3 bases from V and 7 bases from J, the junction contained 8 bases not matched to a gene. The CDR3 is CASSHAGTGGGNEQFF. The DNA of the CDR3 is TGTGCCAGCAGCCACGCGGGGACAGGGGGAGGTAATGAGCAGTTCTTC.

About this clone itself: Other DNA sequences in the sample encode the same CDR3. This chain uses TRBV5-1 with TRBJ2-1; D perhaps matches TRBD2 (5 bases). CDR3 length: 15 residues. Per germline, CDR1 SGHRS and CDR2 YFSETQ. The V end was cut by 1 base, the J end by 0 bases, with 8 bases between. In DNA, the CDR3 is TGCGCCAGCAGCTTGTCGGGGAGCTCCTACAATGAGCAGTTCTTC. This encodes CASSLSGSSYNEQFF.

As to this clone: The same CDR3 can be traced to other DNA sequences in this sample. The rearrangement joins TRBV5-1 to TRBJ2-2; D might be TRBD1 (6 bases). Germline assignment: CDR1 SGHRS and CDR2 YFSETQ. V was clipped by 4 bases and J by 0 bases, with 10 bases between them. This CDR3 is 15 amino acids long. CDR3 DNA: TGCGCCAGCAGCCTCCGACAGGCGAACACCGGGGAGCTGTTTTTT. Residues: CASSLRQANTGELFF.

This chain links TRBV11-2 with TRBJ2-7; TRBD2 aligns across 7 bases. Per germline, CDR1 SGHAT and CDR2 FQNNGV. The CDR3 is made up of 16 amino acids. J lost 4 bases, V lost 5 bases, and 14 bases had no gene match. As DNA, the CDR3 is TGTGCCAGCAGCCCCCGATCGACGGGGAGGGAGTACGAGCAGTACTTC. Translating it yields CASSPRSTGREYEQYF.

The chain combines TRBV5-1 with TRBJ2-3, with D tentatively TRBD2 (5 bases). The CDR3 contains 17 residues. CDR1 and CDR2 from the germline V gene are SGHRS and YFSETQ. Trimming stripped 0 bases from V and 0 bases from J, with 14 bases between. The CDR3 DNA is TGCGCCAGCAGCTTGGGCCCTTTTGGCGGGAGCACAGATACGCAGTATTTT. The encoded protein is CASSLGPFGGSTDTQYF. The full variable domain, completed using reference TRBV5-1 and TRBJ2-3, is KAGVTQTPRYLIKTRGQQVTLSCSPISGHRSVSWYQQTPGQGLQFLFEYFSETQRNKGNFPGRFSGRQFSNSRSEMNVSTLELGDSALYLCASSLGPFGGSTDTQYFGPGTRLTVL.

In its sample, this clone was seen a few times. V usage is TRBV25-1 and J usage is TRBJ2-3; possible D gene TRBD1, 5 bases. The germline CDR1 and CDR2 sequences are MGHDK and SYGVNS. V shed 6 bases and J shed 4 bases, with 14 bases lying between them. This CDR3 has 14 residues. Written as DNA, the CDR3 is TGTGCCAGCAGCCCGACAGATTCCGCAGATACGCAGTATTTT. As protein: CASSPTDSADTQYF.

J is TRBJ1-2 and V is TRBV28; 7 bases match TRBD1. V shed 5 bases, J shed 8 bases, and the junction held 8 bases outside the gene matches. Germline values: CDR1 MDHEN, CDR2 SYDVKM. The CDR3 consists of 13 residues. The CDR3: CASSPGQRTGYTF. CDR3 nucleotides: TGTGCCAGCAGTCCGGGACAGCGTACGGGCTACACCTTC.